This TCR beta chain was documented in a study of shared clonotypes between healthy human individuals. Study summary: A donor's plate count was three for CD4 naive and three for CD4 memory; CD8 naive had two and CD8 memory one.

Naivety among CD8 cells was defined by CD45RO negativity and positive CCR7 selection, thereby excluding terminally differentiated effector memory CD45RA+ cells. Healthy HIV-negative adults with no recent acute infections or vaccinations were recruited as donors. Sequenced by immunoSEQ multiplex PCR; TCRdb stores in-frame clones only, minus some. The sample gives some 600,000 clones, 96% of which show up once; more than 0.085% is in the top ten. The germline gives CDR1 SGHVS, CDR2 FQNEAQ. This CDR3 comprises 15 residues. V shed 4 bases, J shed 4 bases, and the junction held 5 bases outside the gene matches.

This clonotype was sampled from a woman in her 30s in good health. Source material: naive CD8+ T cells sorted from blood. J is TRBJ2-7 and V is TRBV7-8, with 12 bases identical to TRBD1. CDR3 bases: TGTGCCAGCAGCTCCCCGGGACAGGGGGCTTACGAGCAGTACTTC. This codes for CASSSPGQGAYEQYF. Looking up the rest from reference TRBV7-8 and TRBJ2-7 gives the full variable domain: GAGVSQSPRYKVAKRGQDVALRCDPISGHVSLFWYQQALGQGPEFLTYFQNEAQLDKSGLPSDRFFAERPEGSVSTLKIQRTQQEDSAVYLCASSSPGQGAYEQYFGPGTRLTVT.